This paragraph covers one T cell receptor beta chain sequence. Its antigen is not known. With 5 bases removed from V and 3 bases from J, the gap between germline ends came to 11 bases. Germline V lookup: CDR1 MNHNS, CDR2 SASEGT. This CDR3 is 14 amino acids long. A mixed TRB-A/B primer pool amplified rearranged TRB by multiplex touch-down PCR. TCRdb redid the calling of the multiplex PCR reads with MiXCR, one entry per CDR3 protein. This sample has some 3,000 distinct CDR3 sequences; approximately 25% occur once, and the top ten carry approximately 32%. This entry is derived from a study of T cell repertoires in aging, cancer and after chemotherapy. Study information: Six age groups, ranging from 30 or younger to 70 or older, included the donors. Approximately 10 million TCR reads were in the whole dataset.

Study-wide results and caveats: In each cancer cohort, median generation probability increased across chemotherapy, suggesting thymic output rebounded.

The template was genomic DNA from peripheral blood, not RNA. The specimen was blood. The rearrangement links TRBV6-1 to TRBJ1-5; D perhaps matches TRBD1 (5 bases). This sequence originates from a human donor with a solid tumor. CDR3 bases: TGTGCCAGCAGTTCAGGGTCTTTCAATCAGCCCCAGCATTTT. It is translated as CASSSGSFNQPQHF.